This TCR beta chain originates from a study of cytomegalovirus exposure and HLA in healthy donors. Study findings and constraints: Fewer N-insertions than the roughly 670-donor mean were reportedly shown by an Asian-associated ancestry cluster in a later analysis. V- and J-gene trimming in TCR beta was tied to a missense DCLRE1C variant by an analysis performed later. Cytomegalovirus status was reportedly diagnosed by the classifier with high specificity and sensitivity.

Remarks on this clone: As yet, its antigen is unknown.

PCR primers comprised 60 Vbeta and 13 Jbeta primers. As originally analysed: Roughly 76 million unique TCR beta chains, roughly 11 million of them shared, were counted by a later analysis. The method was immunoSEQ multiplex PCR; TCRdb's version includes in-frame clones alone and lacks a portion of them. That table furnishes V, J and clone size, whereas the DNA furnished D and trimming. The sample gives more than 150,000 clones, around 83% of which show up once; about 2.4% is in the top ten. The CDR3 extends over 13 amino acids. V gave up 5 bases and J gave up 7 bases; unmatched junction bases: 4. Per the germline V gene, CDR1 is SEHNR and CDR2 is FQNEAQ (reference sequence).

The V call is TRBV7-9, the J call TRBJ2-1, with 8 bases lining up with TRBD2. This TCR was recovered from a woman between 18 and 29 years old in good health and CMV-seronegative. The sequencing input was PBMCs. The chain's CDR3 is CASSLREGNEQFF. The DNA of the CDR3 is TGTGCCAGCAGCCTCCGGGAGGGGAATGAGCAGTTCTTC.